These 24 T cell receptor beta chains were sequenced from one sample in a study of long-term antiretroviral therapy in people with HIV. Version v3.0 of the immunoSEQ assay was performed at survey level. Profiling relied on immunoSEQ multiplex PCR, and the TCRdb table lists in-frame clones only, not all of them. The table lists about 17,000 clones, approximately 79% of them singletons. The sample was unsorted PBMCs, taken at the start of antiretroviral therapy. The receptors were sampled from a man aged 25 to 45 with HIV.

The V and J genes are TRBV29-1 and TRBJ1-2, with D hard to call. Germline CDR1 and CDR2: SQVTM and ANQGSEA. Between the trimmed V and J ends, which lost 5 bases and 5 bases, there was a span of 18 bases. This CDR3 spans 14 amino acids. DNA for the CDR3: TGCAGCGTTAGTCCGGCAGGCCAAACTTATGGCTACACCTTC. Translated, it gives CSVSPAGQTYGYTF.

The chain links TRBV14 to TRBJ1-6; D is perhaps TRBD1 (6 bases). CDR3 size: 16 residues. The germline gives CDR1 SGHDN, CDR2 FVKESK. The germline V and J ends were trimmed by 0 bases and 6 bases, with 12 bases remaining between them. Here the CDR3 DNA reads TGTGCCAGCAGCCAAGATCGGGGGGCGATTAATTCACCCCTCCACTTT. Encoded protein: CASSQDRGAINSPLHF. The variable domain in full, with the rest retrieved from reference TRBV14 and TRBJ1-6, is EAGVTQFPSHSVIEKGQTVTLRCDPISGHDNLYWYRRVMGKEIKFLLHFVKESKQDESGMPNNRFLAERTGGTYSTLKVQPAELEDSGVYFCASSQDRGAINSPLHFGNGTRLTVT.

The rearrangement links TRBV28 to TRBJ1-1; TRBD1 matches 9 bases. The CDR3 has 15 amino acids. Per the germline V gene, CDR1 is MDHEN and CDR2 is SYDVKM. V was pared by 5 bases and J by 6 bases, with 10 bases of the junction left unmatched. The CDR3 DNA reads TGTGCCAGCAGTACCCGGACAGGGGAGTACCCTGAAGCTTTCTTT. Protein sequence: CASSTRTGEYPEAFF.

V and J are TRBV30 and TRBJ2-1; D perhaps matches TRBD1 (6 bases). Germline loops: CDR1 GTSNPN, CDR2 SVGIG (reference sequence). V dropped 0 bases and J dropped 8 bases, with 11 bases sitting between them. The CDR3 is 13 residues long. The CDR3 nucleotides read TGTGCCTGGAGTGTACAGGGTGGCGATGAGCAGTTCTTC. Protein: CAWSVQGGDEQFF.

This clone was observed a handful of times. This chain connects TRBV2 to TRBJ1-2; D gene unclear. Trimming took 0 bases from V and 7 from J, leaving 9 bases between them. CDR3 length: 13 amino acids. Germline loops: CDR1 SNHLY, CDR2 FYNNEI. CDR3 residues: CASSEARGGGYTF. In DNA, the CDR3 is TGTGCCAGCAGTGAAGCAAGAGGAGGTGGCTACACCTTC. Supplemented by reference TRBV2 and TRBJ1-2, the full variable domain reads EPEVTQTPSHQVTQMGQEVILRCVPISNHLYFYWYRQILGQKVEFLVSFYNNEISEKSEIFDDQFSVERPDGSNFTLKIRSTKLEDSAMYFCASSEARGGGYTFGSGTRLTVV.

This rearrangement joins TRBV7-6 to TRBJ2-5; TRBD1 might be the D (5 bases). The CDR3 spans 16 residues. Germline V gene data show CDR1 as SGHVS and CDR2 as FNYEAQ. V lost 5 bases to trimming and J lost 2 bases, with 18 bases between them. The CDR3 region has the DNA TGTGCCAGCAGCAGGGGTCCCCGGACCAATCAAGAGACCCAGTACTTC. Protein sequence: CASSRGPRTNQETQYF.

The V call is TRBV7-9, the J call TRBJ2-3; D may be TRBD1 (5 bases). The V end was cut by 5 bases, the J end by 0 bases, with 9 bases between. CDR1 and CDR2 (germline): SEHNR, FQNEAQ (reference sequence). This CDR3 region has 14 residues. CDR3 DNA sequence: TGTGCCAGCAGCATAACAGGCAGCACAGATACGCAGTATTTT. It specifies CASSITGSTDTQYF.

The V call is TRBV25-1, the J call TRBJ1-1; 8 bases line up with TRBD1. CDR3 length: 15 amino acids. J gave up 2 bases and V 4 bases, and 6 bases lay outside the gene matches. Germline V lookup: CDR1 MGHDK, CDR2 SYGVNS. DNA of the CDR3: TGTGCCAGCAGTGCCTTTTCAGGGGGCAACACTGAAGCTTTCTTT. Translating it yields CASSAFSGGNTEAFF.

The DNA for the CDR3 is TGTGCGGTGCGGTCTAGCACAGATACGCAGTATTTT. Translated: CAVRSSTDTQYF. This chain uses TRBV6-6 with TRBJ2-3; D call uncertain. The CDR3 is 12 residues long. Germline CDR1 reads MNHNY; CDR2 reads SVGAGI (reference sequence).

The rearrangement joins TRBV6-6 to TRBJ1-5; 10 bases are shared with TRBD1. CDR1 and CDR2 (germline): MNHNY, SVGAGI (reference sequence). The J segment lost 7 bases and the V segment lost 0 bases, leaving 3 bases of the junction unmatched. The CDR3 runs 15 residues. Here the CDR3 DNA reads TGTGCCAGCAGTTACTCTAGGACAGGGGGACAGCCCCAGCATTTT. Translation gives CASSYSRTGGQPQHF.

The gene calls are TRBV5-1 and TRBJ1-3; 8 bases agree with TRBD1. Germline V gives CDR1 SGHRS, CDR2 YFSETQ. The CDR3 extends over 15 amino acids. V lost 3 bases to trimming and J lost 0 bases; unmatched junction nucleotides: 2. CDR3 DNA: TGCGCCAGCAGCTCGACAGGGGTCTCTGGAAACACCATATATTTT. The encoded protein is CASSSTGVSGNTIYF. Together with reference TRBV5-1 and TRBJ1-3, the CDR3 gives the full variable domain: KAGVTQTPRYLIKTRGQQVTLSCSPISGHRSVSWYQQTPGQGLQFLFEYFSETQRNKGNFPGRFSGRQFSNSRSEMNVSTLELGDSALYLCASSSTGVSGNTIYFGEGSWLTVV.

This clone came up once. The chain couples TRBV6-1 to TRBJ1-2; D is unresolved. V was pared by 4 bases and J by 3 bases, with 27 bases between. There are 19 residues in the CDR3. In germline, CDR1 is MNHNS, CDR2 SASEGT. DNA of the CDR3: TGTGCCAGCAGTGGACCAACGGCCCGCACAGAAAGAAACGACTATGGCTACACCTTC. This translates into CASSGPTARTERNDYGYTF.

This chain uses TRBV2 with TRBJ2-7; possibly TRBD2 for D (7 bases). Germline lookup yields CDR1 SNHLY and CDR2 FYNNEI. Trimming removed 0 bases from V and 0 bases from J, with 15 bases in between. The CDR3 loop spans 17 amino acids. CDR3 DNA: TGTGCCAGCAGTGAAGCGGGGGCGGGAGAAGGCTCCTACGAGCAGTACTTC. Its translation: CASSEAGAGEGSYEQYF.

Comments on this clone: A read error may explain this, as a much larger clone is one base away. This rearrangement joins TRBV5-1 to TRBJ2-1; 8 bases map to TRBD1. Germline V gene data show CDR1 as SGHRS and CDR2 as YFSETQ. V lost 3 bases and J lost 5; bases outside the gene matches: 4. This CDR3 contains 14 residues. The CDR3 nucleotides read TGCGCCAGCAGCTATTCGGACAGGGACAATGAGCAGTTCTTC. Its translation is CASSYSDRDNEQFF.

This clone was counted a single time. The chain uses TRBV7-6 and TRBJ1-5; possibly TRBD1 for D (5 bases). There are 15 residues in the CDR3. Trimming removed 5 bases at V and 4 bases at J, with 15 bases between. The germline V gene has CDR1 SGHVS and CDR2 FNYEAQ. The CDR3 DNA follows: TGTGCCAGCAGCCTCCAGGAGGGACTTAATCAGCCCCAGCATTTT. It yields the protein CASSLQEGLNQPQHF.

The rearrangement joins TRBV5-6 to TRBJ2-6; 10 nucleotides align to TRBD2. V was pared by 4 bases and J by 4 bases, with 2 bases of the junction left unmatched. Germline loops: CDR1 SGHDT, CDR2 YYEEEE. The CDR3 sequence is 15 residues long. CDR3 residues: CASSMTSGGANVLTF. In nucleotides, the CDR3 is TGTGCCAGCAGCATGACTAGCGGGGGGGCCAACGTCCTGACTTTC.

The rearrangement links TRBV6-5 to TRBJ2-1; D not certain. The CDR3 is 14 amino acids. V lost 0 bases, J lost 8 bases, and 11 bases lay in between. Germline CDR1 is MNHEY and CDR2 is SVGAGI. The CDR3 loop reads CASSYSSRSDEQFF. CDR3 DNA: TGTGCCAGCAGTTACTCGTCCAGGTCGGATGAGCAGTTCTTC.

This clone was seen only a few times. CDR3 sequence (DNA): TGTGCCCTCGGGGAACACACCGGGGAGCTGTTTTTT. Protein: CALGEHTGELFF. The V gene is TRBV7-2, the J gene TRBJ2-2; weak D call: TRBD2 (5 bases). The germline V and J ends were trimmed by 11 bases and 3 bases, with 10 bases remaining between them. This CDR3 has 12 amino acids. Germline V gene data show CDR1 as SGHTA and CDR2 as FQGNSA. Variable domain in full (rest from reference TRBV7-2 and TRBJ2-2): GAGVSQSPSNKVTEKGKDVELRCDPISGHTALYWYRQSLGQGLEFLIYFQGNSAPDKSGLPSDRFSAERTGGSVSTLTIQRTQQEDSAVYLCALGEHTGELFFGEGSRLTVL.

V gene TRBV14 combines with J gene TRBJ2-3; the D gene is possibly TRBD2 (6 bases). The CDR3 runs to 16 residues. V dropped 1 base and J dropped 2 bases, with 13 bases sitting between them. Per the germline V gene, CDR1 is SGHDN and CDR2 is FVKESK. The CDR3 reads CASSQASAGYTDTQYF. CDR3 nucleotides: TGTGCCAGCAGCCAAGCCTCCGCGGGATACACAGATACGCAGTATTTT.

For the CDR3, the DNA is TGTGCCAGCAGCTTGGGCGAGCGGGGGGGTTTGGATACGCAGTATTTT. It translates to CASSLGERGGLDTQYF. The chain recombines TRBV5-4 with TRBJ2-3; 10 bases line up with TRBD2. CDR3 size: 16 residues. Trimming cost V 0 bases and J 6 bases; bases outside gene matches: 7. Germline CDR1 SGHNT, CDR2 YYREEE (reference sequence).

The chain recombines TRBV7-3 with TRBJ1-6; D is uncertain. Germline CDR1 and CDR2: SGHTA and FQGTGA. Trimming left V 3 bases short and J 7 bases short, with 7 bases between. The CDR3 loop spans 13 amino acids. The CDR3 here is CASSFGSNSPLHF. The CDR3 DNA reads as TGTGCCAGCAGCTTCGGTTCAAATTCACCCCTCCACTTT.

V usage is TRBV10-1 and J usage is TRBJ2-3; D uncertain. The CDR3 is 13 amino acids. Looked up from germline, CDR1 is WNHNN and CDR2 is SYGVQD (reference sequence). With 5 bases removed from V and 0 bases from J, the gap between germline ends came to 6 bases. The CDR3 sequence: CASSPGSTDTQYF. CDR3 sequence (DNA): TGCGCCAGCAGTCCCGGGAGCACAGATACGCAGTATTTT.

The chain has TRBV5-1 and TRBJ1-6; a weak D match, TRBD1 (6 bases). The CDR3 totals 15 residues. Germline assignment: CDR1 SGHRS and CDR2 YFSETQ. Trimming shortened V by 8 bases and J by 3 bases, and 15 bases separated the two germline ends. The CDR3 nucleotides read TGCGCCAGGGACAGTAAAGCGGTCTATAATTCACCCCTCCACTTT. This codes for CARDSKAVYNSPLHF.

This rearrangement joins TRBV7-8 to TRBJ2-5; maybe TRBD2 (6 bases). Germline CDR1 reads SGHVS; CDR2 reads FQNEAQ. This CDR3 is built from 14 residues. V lost 4 bases, J lost 6 bases, and 15 bases lay in between. This chain's CDR3 is CASSSDRGGKTQYF. CDR3 in DNA: TGTGCCAGCAGCTCCGACCGGGGAGGAAAGACCCAGTACTTC.